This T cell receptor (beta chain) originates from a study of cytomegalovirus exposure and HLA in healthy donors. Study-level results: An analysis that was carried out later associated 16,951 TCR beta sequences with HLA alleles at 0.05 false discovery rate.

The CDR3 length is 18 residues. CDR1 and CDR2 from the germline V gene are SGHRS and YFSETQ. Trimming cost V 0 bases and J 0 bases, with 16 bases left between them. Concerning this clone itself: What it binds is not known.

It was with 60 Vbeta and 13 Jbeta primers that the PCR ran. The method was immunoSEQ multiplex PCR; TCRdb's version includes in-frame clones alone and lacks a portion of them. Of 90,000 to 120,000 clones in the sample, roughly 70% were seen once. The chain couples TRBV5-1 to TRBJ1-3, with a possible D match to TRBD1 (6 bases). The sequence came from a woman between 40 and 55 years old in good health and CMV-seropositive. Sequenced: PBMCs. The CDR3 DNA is TGCGCCAGCAGCTTGGTGGGGGCCCCGTCGTACTCTGGAAACACCATATATTTT. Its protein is CASSLVGAPSYSGNTIYF.